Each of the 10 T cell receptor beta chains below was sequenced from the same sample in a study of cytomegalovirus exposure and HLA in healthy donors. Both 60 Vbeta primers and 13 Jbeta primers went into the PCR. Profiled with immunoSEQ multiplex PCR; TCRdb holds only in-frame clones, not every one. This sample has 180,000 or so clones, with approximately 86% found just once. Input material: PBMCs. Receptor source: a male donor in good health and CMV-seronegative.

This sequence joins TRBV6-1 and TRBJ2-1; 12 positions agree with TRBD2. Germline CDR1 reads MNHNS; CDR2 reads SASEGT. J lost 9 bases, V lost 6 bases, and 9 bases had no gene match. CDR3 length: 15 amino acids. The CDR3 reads CASRALAGGPGEQFF. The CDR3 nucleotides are TGTGCCAGCAGGGCCCTAGCGGGAGGGCCCGGTGAGCAGTTCTTC.

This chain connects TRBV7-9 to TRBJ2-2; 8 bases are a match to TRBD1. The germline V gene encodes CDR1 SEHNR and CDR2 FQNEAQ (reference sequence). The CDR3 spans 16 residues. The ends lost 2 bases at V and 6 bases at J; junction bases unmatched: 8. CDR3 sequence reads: CASSLKGTGSSGELFF. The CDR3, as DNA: TGTGCCAGCAGCTTAAAAGGGACAGGAAGTTCCGGGGAGCTGTTTTTT. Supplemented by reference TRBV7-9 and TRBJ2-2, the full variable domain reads DTGVSQNPRHKITKRGQNVTFRCDPISEHNRLYWYRQTLGQGPEFLTYFQNEAQLEKSRLLSDRFSAERPKGSFSTLEIQRTEQGDSAMYLCASSLKGTGSSGELFFGEGSRLTVL.

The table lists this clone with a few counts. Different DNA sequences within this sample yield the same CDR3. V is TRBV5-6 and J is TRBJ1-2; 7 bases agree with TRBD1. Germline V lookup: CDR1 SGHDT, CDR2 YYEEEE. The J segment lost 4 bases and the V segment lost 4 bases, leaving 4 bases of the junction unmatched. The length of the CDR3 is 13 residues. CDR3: CASSQTGTYGYTF. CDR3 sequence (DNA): TGTGCCAGCAGCCAGACAGGGACCTATGGCTACACCTTC.

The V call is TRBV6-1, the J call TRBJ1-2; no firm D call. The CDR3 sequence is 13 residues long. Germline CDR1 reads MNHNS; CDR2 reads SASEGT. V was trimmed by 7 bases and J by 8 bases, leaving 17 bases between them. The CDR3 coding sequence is TGTGCCAGCACTAACCCCGACGGGAGGGGCTACACCTTC. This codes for CASTNPDGRGYTF.

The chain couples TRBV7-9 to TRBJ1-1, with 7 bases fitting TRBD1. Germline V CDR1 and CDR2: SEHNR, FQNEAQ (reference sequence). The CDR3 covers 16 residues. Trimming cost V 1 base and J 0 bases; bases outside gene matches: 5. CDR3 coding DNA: TGTGCCAGCAGCTTAGAGGGAACAGGGGTGAACACTGAAGCTTTCTTT. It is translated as CASSLEGTGVNTEAFF.

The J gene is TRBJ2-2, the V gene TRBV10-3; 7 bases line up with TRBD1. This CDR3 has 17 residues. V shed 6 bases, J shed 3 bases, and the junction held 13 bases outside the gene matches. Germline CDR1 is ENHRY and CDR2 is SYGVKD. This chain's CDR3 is CAIRKATRQGDTGELFF. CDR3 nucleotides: TGTGCCATCAGGAAAGCCACAAGACAGGGAGACACCGGGGAGCTGTTTTTT.

This CDR3 is CATQPGLAQYQETQYF. The CDR3, as DNA: TGTGCCACACAACCAGGACTAGCCCAATACCAAGAGACCCAGTACTTC. The chain links TRBV2 to TRBJ2-5; 8 bases align to TRBD2. V lost 10 bases, J lost 0 bases, and 13 bases stayed unmatched. Per the germline V gene, CDR1 is SNHLY and CDR2 is FYNNEI. CDR3 length equals 16 residues.

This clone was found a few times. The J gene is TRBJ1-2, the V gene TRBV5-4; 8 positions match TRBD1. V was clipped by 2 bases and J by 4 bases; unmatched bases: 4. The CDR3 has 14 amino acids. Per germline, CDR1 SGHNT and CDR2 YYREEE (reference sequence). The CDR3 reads CASSFRDRSYGYTF. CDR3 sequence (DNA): TGTGCCAGCAGCTTCCGGGACAGGTCCTATGGCTACACCTTC.

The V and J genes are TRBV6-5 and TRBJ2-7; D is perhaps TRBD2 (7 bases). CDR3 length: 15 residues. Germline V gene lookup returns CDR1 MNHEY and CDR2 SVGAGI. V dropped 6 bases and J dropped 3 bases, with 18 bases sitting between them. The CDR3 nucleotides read TGTGCCAGCAGCGAGGGCGGGGGCGATCACTACGAGCAGTACTTC. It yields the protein CASSEGGGDHYEQYF.

CDR3 in amino acids: CASSPSPPGGGETQYF. As DNA, the CDR3 is TGTGCCAGCAGCCCTTCCCCCCCCGGGGGGGGAGAGACCCAGTACTTC. The gene calls are TRBV9 and TRBJ2-5; 8 bases align to TRBD2. The CDR3 loop spans 16 amino acids. Germline V gene lookup returns CDR1 SGDLS and CDR2 YYNGEE. V was pared by 4 bases and J by 4 bases, with 12 bases of the junction left unmatched.